Only one count was recorded for the clone carrying this T cell receptor beta chain. Its antigen is not known. With 60 Vbeta and 13 Jbeta primers, the PCR was carried out. Only in-frame clones appear in the TCRdb table, and some are missing; sequencing was by immunoSEQ multiplex PCR. The sample lists about 200,000 clones; around 88% were seen once. All the people who gave samples were healthy bone marrow donors. This entry comes from a study of cytomegalovirus exposure and HLA in healthy donors. Study-level results: The authors reported that TCR beta sequences could predict HLA-A and HLA-B alleles. These predictions were accurate for most subjects in the first cohort. In a later analysis, HLA-associated beta chains showed higher expansion and lower generation probabilities than comparable chains.

Germline assignment: CDR1 SGHNT and CDR2 YYREEE (reference sequence). The CDR3 consists of 15 residues. J was trimmed by 2 bases and V by 4 bases; bases with no gene match: 7. This receptor was obtained from a woman between 25 and 40 years old in good health and CMV-seronegative. V gene TRBV5-4 combines with J gene TRBJ2-7, with 9 bases aligning to TRBD1. The sequencing input was PBMCs. The CDR3 loop reads CASSPTGTGTYEQYF. The DNA of the CDR3 is TGTGCCAGCAGCCCAACCGGGACAGGGACCTACGAGCAGTACTTC.